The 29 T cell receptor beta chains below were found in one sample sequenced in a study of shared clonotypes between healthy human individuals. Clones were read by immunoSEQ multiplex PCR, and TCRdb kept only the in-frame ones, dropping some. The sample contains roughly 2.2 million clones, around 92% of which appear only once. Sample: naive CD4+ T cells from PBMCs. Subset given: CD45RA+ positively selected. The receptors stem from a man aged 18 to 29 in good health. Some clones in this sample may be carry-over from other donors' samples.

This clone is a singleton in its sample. The CDR3 is CASSGTGPIGYTF. CDR3 sequence (DNA): TGTGCCAGTTCCGGGACAGGACCAATTGGCTACACCTTC. The chain uses TRBV28 and TRBJ1-2, with 8 positions matching TRBD1. CDR1 and CDR2 (germline): MDHEN, SYDVKM. The CDR3 has 13 residues. With V trimmed by 9 bases and J by 7 bases, 10 bases remained unmatched.

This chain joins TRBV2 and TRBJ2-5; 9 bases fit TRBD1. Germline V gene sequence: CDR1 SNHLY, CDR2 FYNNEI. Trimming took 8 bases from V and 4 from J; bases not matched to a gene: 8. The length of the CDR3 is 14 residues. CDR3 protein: CASGGQGLGETQYF. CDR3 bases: TGTGCCAGCGGGGGACAGGGTTTGGGAGAGACCCAGTACTTC. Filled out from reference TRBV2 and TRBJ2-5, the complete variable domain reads EPEVTQTPSHQVTQMGQEVILRCVPISNHLYFYWYRQILGQKVEFLVSFYNNEISEKSEIFDDQFSVERPDGSNFTLKIRSTKLEDSAMYFCASGGQGLGETQYFGPGTRLLVL.

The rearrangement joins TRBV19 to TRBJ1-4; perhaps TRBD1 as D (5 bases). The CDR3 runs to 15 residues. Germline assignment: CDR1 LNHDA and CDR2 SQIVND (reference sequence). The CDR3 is CAASRGAGTNEKLFF. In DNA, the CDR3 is TGTGCGGCTAGTCGCGGGGCTGGAACTAATGAAAAACTGTTTTTT.

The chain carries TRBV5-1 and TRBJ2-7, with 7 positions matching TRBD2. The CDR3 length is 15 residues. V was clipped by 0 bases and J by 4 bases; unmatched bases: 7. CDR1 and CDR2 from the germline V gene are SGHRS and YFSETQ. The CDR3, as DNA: TGCGCCAGCAGCTTGGCAGGGACTAAATCGTACGAGCAGTACTTC. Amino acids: CASSLAGTKSYEQYF.

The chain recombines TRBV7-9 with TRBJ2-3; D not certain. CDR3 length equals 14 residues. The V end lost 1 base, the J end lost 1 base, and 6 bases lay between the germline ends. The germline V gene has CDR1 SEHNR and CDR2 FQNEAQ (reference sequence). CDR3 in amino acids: CASSLVRGTDTQYF. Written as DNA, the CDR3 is TGTGCCAGCAGCTTAGTGAGAGGCACAGATACGCAGTATTTT.

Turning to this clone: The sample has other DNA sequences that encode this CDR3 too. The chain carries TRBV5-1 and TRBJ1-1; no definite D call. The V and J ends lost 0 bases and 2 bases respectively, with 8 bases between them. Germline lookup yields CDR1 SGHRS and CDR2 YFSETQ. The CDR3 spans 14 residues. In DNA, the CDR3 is TGCGCCAGCAGCTTGGATTCAGGAAACACTGAAGCTTTCTTT. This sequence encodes CASSLDSGNTEAFF.

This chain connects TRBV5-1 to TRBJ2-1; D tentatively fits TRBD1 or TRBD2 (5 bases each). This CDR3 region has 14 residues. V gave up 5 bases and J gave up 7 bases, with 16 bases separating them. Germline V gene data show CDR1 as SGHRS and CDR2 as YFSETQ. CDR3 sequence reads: CASSLGTLTNEQFF. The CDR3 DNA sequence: TGCGCCAGCAGTTTAGGGACCCTAACGAATGAGCAGTTCTTC.

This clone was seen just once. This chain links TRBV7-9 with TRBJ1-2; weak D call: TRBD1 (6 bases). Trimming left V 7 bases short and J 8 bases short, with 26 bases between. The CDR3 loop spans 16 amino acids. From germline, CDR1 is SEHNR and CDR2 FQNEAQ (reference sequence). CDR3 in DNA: TGTGCCAGCACCCTGCTTCCCCCGGTACAGGGCCGCGGCTACACCTTC. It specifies CASTLLPPVQGRGYTF.

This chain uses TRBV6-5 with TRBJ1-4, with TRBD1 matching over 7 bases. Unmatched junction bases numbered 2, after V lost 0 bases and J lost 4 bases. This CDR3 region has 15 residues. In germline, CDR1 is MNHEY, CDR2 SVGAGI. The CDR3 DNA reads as TGTGCCAGCAGTTACTCACAGGGGCTTAATGAAAAACTGTTTTTT. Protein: CASSYSQGLNEKLFF.

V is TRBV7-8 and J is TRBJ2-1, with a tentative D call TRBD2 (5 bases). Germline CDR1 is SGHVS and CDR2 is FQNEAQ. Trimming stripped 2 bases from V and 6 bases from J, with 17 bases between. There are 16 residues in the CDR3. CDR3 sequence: CASSLSTRGRPNEQFF. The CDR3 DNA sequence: TGTGCCAGCAGCTTAAGTACCCGAGGGCGGCCCAATGAGCAGTTCTTC.

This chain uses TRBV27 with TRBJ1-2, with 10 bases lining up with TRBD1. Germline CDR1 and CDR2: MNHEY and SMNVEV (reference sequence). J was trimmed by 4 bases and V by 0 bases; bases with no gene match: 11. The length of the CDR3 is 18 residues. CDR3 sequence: CASSLSSRGRTGGYGYTF. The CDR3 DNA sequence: TGTGCCAGCAGTTTATCTTCCCGCGGCAGGACAGGGGGCTATGGCTACACCTTC.

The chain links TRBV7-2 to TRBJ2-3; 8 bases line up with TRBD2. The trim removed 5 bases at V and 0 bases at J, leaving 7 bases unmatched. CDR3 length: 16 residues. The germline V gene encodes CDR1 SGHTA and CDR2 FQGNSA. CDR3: CASSPTAGVSTDTQYF. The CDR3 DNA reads TGTGCCAGCAGCCCAACAGCGGGAGTTAGCACAGATACGCAGTATTTT. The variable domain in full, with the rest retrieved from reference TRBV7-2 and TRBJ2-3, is GAGVSQSPSNKVTEKGKDVELRCDPISGHTALYWYRQSLGQGLEFLIYFQGNSAPDKSGLPSDRFSAERTGGSVSTLTIQRTQQEDSAVYLCASSPTAGVSTDTQYFGPGTRLTVL.

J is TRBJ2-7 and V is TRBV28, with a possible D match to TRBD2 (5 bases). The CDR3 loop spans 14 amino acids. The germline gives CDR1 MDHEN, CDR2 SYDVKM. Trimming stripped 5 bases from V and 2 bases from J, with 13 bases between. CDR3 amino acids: CASSTGRGTYEQYF. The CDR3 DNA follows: TGTGCCAGCAGTACCGGACGGGGTACCTACGAGCAGTACTTC.

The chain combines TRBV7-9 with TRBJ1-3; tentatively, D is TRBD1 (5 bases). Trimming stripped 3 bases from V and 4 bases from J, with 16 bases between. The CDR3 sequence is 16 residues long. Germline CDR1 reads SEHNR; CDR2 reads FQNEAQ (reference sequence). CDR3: CASSLGVGGSGNTIYF. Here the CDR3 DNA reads TGTGCCAGCAGCTTGGGGGTCGGGGGATCCGGAAACACCATATATTTT.

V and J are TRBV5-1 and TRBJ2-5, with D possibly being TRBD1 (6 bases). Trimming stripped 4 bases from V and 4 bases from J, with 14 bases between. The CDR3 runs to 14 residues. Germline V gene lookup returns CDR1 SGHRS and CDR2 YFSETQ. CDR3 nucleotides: TGCGCCAGCAGCCCCAGGGGAAGGGGAGAGACCCAGTACTTC. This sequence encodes CASSPRGRGETQYF.

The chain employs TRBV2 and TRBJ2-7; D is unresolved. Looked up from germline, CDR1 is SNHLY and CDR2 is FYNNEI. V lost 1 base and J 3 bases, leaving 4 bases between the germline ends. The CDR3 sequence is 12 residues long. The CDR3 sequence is CASSEGLYEQYF. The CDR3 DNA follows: TGTGCCAGCAGTGAAGGACTCTACGAGCAGTACTTC.

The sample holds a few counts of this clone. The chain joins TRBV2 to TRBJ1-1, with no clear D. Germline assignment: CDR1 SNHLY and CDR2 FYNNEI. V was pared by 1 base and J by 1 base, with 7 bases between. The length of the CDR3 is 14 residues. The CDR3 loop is CASSEDRTNTEAFF. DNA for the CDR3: TGTGCCAGCAGTGAAGACAGAACGAACACTGAAGCTTTCTTT.

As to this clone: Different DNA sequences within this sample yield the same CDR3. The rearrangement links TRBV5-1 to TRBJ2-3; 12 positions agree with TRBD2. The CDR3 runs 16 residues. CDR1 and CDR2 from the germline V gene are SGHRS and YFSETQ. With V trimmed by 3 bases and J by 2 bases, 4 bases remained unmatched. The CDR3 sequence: CASSSGLAGFTDTQYF. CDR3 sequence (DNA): TGCGCCAGCAGCTCAGGACTAGCGGGGTTCACAGATACGCAGTATTTT.

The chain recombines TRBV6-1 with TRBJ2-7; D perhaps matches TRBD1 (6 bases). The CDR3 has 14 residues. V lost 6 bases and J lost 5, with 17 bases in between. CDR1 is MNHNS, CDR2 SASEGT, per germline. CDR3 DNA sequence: TGTGCCAGCAGCCCCGGGACATTGTATAACGAGCAGTACTTC. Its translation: CASSPGTLYNEQYF.

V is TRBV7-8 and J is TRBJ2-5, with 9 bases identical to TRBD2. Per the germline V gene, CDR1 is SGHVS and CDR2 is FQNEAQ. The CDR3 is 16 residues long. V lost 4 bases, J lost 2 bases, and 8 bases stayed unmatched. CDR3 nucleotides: TGTGCCAGCAGCTCGAAGAGACTAGCGGCTCAAGAGACCCAGTACTTC. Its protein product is CASSSKRLAAQETQYF.

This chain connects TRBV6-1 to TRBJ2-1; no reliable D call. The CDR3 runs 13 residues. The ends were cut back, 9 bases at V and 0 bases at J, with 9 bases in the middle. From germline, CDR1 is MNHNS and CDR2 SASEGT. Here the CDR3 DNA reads TGTGCCAGTCACAGATACTCCTACAATGAGCAGTTCTTC. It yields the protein CASHRYSYNEQFF.

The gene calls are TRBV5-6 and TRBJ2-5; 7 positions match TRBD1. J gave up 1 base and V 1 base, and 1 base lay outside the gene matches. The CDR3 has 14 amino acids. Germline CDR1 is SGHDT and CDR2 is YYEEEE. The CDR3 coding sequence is TGTGCCAGCAGCTTGACAGGGGTCCAAGAGACCCAGTACTTC. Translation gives CASSLTGVQETQYF.

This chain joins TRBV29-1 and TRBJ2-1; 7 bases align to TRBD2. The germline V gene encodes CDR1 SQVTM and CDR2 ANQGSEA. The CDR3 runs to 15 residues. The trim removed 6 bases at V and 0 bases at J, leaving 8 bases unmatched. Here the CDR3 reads CSVGGAASSYNEQFF. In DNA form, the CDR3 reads TGCAGCGTGGGAGGGGCTGCGAGCTCCTACAATGAGCAGTTCTTC.

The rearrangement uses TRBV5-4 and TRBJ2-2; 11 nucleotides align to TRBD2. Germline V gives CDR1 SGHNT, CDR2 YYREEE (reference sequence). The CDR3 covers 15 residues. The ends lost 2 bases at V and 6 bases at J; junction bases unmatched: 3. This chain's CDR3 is CASSFSGRVAGELFF. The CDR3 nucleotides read TGTGCCAGCAGCTTTAGCGGGAGGGTAGCCGGGGAGCTGTTTTTT.

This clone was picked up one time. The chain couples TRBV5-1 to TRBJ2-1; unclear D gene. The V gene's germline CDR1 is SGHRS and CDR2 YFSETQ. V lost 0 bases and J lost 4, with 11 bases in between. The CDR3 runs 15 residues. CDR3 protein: CASSLVQTQYNEQFF. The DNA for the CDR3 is TGCGCCAGCAGCTTGGTCCAAACACAATACAATGAGCAGTTCTTC.

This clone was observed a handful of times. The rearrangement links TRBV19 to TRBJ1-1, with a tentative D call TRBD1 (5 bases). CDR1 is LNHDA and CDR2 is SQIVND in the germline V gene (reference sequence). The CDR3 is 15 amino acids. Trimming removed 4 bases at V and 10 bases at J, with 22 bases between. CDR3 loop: CASSTSWDAFQVAFF. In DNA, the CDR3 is TGTGCCAGTAGTACAAGCTGGGACGCCTTCCAGGTAGCTTTCTTT.

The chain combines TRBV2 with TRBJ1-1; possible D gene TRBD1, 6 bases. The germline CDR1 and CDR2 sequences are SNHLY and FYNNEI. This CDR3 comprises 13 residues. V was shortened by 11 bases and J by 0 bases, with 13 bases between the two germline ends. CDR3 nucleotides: TGTGCCCACAGACAGGAGATGAACACTGAAGCTTTCTTT. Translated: CAHRQEMNTEAFF.

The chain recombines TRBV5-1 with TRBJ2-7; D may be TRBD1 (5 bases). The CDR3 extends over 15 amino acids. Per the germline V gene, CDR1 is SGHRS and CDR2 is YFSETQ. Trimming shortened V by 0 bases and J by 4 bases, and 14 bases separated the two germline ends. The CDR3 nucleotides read TGCGCCAGCAGCTTGGGAGTGCAGGGTCGGTACGAGCAGTACTTC. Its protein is CASSLGVQGRYEQYF.

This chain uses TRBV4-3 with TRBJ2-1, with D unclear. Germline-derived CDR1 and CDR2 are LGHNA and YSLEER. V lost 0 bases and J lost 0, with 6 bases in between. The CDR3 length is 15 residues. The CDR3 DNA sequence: TGCGCCAGCAGCCAAGAGCAAAGCTCCTACAATGAGCAGTTCTTC. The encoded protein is CASSQEQSSYNEQFF.